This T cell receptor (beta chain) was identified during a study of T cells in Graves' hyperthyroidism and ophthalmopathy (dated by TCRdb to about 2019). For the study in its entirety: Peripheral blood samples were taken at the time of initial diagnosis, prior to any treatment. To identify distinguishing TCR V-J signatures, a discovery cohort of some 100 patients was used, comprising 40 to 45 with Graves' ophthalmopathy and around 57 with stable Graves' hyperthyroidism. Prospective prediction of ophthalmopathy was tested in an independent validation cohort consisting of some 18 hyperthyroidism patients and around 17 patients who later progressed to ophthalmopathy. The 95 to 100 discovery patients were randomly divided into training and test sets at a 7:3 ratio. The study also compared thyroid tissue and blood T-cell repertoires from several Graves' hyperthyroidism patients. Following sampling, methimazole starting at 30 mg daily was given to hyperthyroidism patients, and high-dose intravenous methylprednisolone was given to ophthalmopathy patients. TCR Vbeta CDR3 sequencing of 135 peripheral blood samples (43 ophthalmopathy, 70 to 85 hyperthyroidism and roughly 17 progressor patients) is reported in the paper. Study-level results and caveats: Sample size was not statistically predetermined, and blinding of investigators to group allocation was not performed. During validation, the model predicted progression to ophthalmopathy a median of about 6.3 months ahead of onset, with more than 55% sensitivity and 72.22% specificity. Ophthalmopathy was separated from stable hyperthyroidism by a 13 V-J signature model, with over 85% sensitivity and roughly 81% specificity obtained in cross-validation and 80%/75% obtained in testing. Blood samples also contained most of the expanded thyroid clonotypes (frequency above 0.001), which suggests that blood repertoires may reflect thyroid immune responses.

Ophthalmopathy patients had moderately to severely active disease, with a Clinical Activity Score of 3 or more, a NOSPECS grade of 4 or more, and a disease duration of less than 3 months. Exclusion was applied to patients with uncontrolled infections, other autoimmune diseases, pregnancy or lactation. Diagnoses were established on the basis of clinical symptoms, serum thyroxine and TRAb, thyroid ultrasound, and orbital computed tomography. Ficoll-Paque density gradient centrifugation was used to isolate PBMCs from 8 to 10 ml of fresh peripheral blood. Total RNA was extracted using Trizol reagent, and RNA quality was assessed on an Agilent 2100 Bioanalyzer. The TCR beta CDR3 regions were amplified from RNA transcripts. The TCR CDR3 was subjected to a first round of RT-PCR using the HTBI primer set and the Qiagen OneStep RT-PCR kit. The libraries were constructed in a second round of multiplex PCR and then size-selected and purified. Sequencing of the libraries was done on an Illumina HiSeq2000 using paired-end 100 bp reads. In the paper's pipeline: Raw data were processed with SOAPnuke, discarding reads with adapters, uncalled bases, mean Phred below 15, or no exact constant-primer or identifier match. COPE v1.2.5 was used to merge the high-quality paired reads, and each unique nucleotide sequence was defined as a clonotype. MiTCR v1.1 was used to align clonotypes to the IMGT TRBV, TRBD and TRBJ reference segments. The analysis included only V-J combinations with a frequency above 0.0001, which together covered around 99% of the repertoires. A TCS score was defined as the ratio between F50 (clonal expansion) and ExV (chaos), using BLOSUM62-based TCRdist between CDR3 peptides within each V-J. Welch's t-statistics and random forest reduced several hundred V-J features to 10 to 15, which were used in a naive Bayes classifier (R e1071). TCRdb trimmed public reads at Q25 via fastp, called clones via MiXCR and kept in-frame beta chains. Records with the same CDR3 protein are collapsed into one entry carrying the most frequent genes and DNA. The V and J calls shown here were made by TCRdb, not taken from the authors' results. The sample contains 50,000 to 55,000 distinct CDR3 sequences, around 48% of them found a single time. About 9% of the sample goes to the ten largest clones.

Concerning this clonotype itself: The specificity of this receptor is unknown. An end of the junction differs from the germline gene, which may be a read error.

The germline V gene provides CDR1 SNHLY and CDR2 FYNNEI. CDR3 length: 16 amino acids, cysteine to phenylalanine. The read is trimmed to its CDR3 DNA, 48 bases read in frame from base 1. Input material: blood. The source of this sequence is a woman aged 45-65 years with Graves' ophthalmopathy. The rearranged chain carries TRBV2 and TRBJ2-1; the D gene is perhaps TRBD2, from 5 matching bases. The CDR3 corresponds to CACSEASDSSYNEQFF. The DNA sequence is TGTGCCTGCAGTGAAGCGTCGGACTCCTCCTACAATGAGCAGTTCTTC.